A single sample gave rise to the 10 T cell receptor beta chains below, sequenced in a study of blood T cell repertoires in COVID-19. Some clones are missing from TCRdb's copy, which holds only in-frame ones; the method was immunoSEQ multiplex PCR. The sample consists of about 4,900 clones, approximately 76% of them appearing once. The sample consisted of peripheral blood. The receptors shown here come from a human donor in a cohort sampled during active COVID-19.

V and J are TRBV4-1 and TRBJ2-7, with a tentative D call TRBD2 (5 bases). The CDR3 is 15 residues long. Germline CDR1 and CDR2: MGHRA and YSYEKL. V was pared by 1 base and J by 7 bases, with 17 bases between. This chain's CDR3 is CASSQVRATSGEQYF. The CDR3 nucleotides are TGCGCCAGCAGCCAAGTGAGGGCTACTTCGGGGGAGCAGTACTTC.

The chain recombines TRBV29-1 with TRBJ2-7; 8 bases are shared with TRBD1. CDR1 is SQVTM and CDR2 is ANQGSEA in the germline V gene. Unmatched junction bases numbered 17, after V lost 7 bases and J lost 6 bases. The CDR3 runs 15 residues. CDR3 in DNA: TGCAGCGAATACCAGGGGGCCCACCGAAGAGGCGAGCAGTACTTC. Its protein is CSEYQGAHRRGEQYF.

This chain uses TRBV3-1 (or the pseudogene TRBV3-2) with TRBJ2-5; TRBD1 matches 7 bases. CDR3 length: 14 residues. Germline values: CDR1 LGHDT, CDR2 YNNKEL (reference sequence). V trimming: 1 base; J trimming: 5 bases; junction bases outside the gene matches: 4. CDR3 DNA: TGTGCCAGCAGCCAAGGACAGGGTCGCGAGACCCAGTACTTC. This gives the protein CASSQGQGRETQYF.

The DNA of the CDR3 is TGTGCCATCAGCCAGGGACAACAGGCTACCTACGAGCAGTACTTC. This sequence encodes CAISQGQQATYEQYF. The chain combines TRBV10-3 with TRBJ2-7, with D possibly being TRBD1 (6 bases). This CDR3 is 15 amino acids long. Deletions cut 6 bases from V and 2 bases from J, with 17 bases between. Germline V gene lookup returns CDR1 ENHRY and CDR2 SYGVKD.

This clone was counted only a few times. The CDR3 DNA reads as TGCGCCAGCAGCTTGTCTGTCCCCCAGGGGGCTGAGGAGCAGTACTTC. Its protein is CASSLSVPQGAEEQYF. The chain carries TRBV5-1 and TRBJ2-7; 8 bases are a match to TRBD1. Germline V CDR1 and CDR2: SGHRS, YFSETQ. The length of the CDR3 is 16 residues. The ends lost 1 base at V and 7 bases at J; junction bases unmatched: 13.

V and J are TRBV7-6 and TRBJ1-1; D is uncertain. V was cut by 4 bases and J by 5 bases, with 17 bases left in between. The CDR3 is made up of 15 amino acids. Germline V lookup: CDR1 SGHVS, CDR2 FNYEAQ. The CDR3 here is CASSSDHTTPTEAFF. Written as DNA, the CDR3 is TGTGCCAGCAGCTCCGATCATACAACACCGACTGAAGCTTTCTTT.

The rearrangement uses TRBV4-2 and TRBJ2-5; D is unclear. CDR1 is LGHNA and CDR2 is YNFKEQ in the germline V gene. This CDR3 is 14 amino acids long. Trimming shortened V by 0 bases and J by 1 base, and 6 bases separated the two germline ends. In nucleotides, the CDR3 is TGTGCCAGCAGCCAAGATTACAGCCAAGAGACCCAGTACTTC. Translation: CASSQDYSQETQYF.

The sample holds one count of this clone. The CDR3 DNA sequence: TGTGCCAGCAGCTTAGCGGCCGGGACTACTTCCACAGATACGCAGTATTTT. Protein: CASSLAAGTTSTDTQYF. The chain couples TRBV7-2 to TRBJ2-3; TRBD2 aligns across 7 bases. This CDR3 spans 17 amino acids. V shed 0 bases, J shed 2 bases, and the junction held 8 bases outside the gene matches. CDR1 SGHTA and CDR2 FQGNSA come from the germline V gene.

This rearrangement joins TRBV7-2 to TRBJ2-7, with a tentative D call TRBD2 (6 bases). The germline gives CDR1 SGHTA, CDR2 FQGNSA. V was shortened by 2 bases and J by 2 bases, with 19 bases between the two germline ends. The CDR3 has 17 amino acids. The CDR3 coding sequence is TGTGCCAGCAGCTTAATTGCTGGCGGCGGGGTAGCCTACGAGCAGTACTTC. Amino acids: CASSLIAGGGVAYEQYF.

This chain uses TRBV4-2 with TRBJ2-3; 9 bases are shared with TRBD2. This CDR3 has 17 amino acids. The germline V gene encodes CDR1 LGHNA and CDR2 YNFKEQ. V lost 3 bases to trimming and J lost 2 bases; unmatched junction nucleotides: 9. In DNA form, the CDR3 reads TGTGCCAGCAGCCAGCAGAGCGGCGGGGGGGCCACAGATACGCAGTATTTT. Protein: CASSQQSGGGATDTQYF.